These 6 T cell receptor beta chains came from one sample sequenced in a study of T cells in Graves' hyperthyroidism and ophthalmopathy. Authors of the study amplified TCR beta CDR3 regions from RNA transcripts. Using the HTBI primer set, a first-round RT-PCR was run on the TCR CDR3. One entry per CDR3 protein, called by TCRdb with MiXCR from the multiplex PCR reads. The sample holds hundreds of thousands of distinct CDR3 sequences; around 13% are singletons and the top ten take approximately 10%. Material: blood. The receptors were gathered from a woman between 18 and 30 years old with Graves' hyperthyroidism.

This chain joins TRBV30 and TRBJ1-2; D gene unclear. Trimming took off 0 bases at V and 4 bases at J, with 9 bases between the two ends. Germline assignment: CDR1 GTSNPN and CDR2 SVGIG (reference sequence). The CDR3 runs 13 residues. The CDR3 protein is CAWSVPAAYGYTF. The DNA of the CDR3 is TGTGCCTGGAGTGTACCAGCCGCCTATGGCTACACCTTC.

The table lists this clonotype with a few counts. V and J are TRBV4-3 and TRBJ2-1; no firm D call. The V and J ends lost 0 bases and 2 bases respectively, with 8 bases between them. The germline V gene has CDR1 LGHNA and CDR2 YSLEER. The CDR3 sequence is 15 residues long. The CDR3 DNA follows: TGCGCCAGCAGCCAAGAGGGTAGGACCTACAATGAGCAGTTCTTC. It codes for CASSQEGRTYNEQFF.

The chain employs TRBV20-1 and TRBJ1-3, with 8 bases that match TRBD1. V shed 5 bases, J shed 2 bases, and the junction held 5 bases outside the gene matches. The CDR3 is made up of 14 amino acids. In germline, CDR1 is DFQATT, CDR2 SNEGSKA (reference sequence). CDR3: CSAPGQGPGNTIYF. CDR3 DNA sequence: TGCAGTGCTCCCGGACAGGGCCCTGGAAACACCATATATTTT.

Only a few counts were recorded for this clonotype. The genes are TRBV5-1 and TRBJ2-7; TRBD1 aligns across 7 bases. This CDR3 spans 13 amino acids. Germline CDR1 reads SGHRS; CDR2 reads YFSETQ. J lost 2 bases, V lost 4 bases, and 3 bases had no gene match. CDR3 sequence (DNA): TGCGCCAGCAGCGGTGGACAGGCCTACGAGCAGTACTTC. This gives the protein CASSGGQAYEQYF.

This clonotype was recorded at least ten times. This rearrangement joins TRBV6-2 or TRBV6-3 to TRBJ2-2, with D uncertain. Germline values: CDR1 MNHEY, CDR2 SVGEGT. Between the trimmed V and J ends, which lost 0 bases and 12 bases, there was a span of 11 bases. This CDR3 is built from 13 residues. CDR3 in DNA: TGTGCCAGCAGTTACTCGCTAGACATGCAGCTGTTTTTT. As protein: CASSYSLDMQLFF.

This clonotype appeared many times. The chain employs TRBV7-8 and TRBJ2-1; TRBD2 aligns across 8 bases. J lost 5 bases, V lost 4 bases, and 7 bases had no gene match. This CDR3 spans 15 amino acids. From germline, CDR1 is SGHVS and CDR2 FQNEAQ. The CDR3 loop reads CASSYNSGRDNEQFF. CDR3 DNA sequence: TGTGCCAGCAGCTACAACAGCGGGAGAGACAATGAGCAGTTCTTC. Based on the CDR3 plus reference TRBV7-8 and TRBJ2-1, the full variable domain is GAGVSQSPRYKVAKRGQDVALRCDPISGHVSLFWYQQALGQGPEFLTYFQNEAQLDKSGLPSDRFFAERPEGSVSTLKIQRTQQEDSAVYLCASSYNSGRDNEQFFGPGTRLTVL.